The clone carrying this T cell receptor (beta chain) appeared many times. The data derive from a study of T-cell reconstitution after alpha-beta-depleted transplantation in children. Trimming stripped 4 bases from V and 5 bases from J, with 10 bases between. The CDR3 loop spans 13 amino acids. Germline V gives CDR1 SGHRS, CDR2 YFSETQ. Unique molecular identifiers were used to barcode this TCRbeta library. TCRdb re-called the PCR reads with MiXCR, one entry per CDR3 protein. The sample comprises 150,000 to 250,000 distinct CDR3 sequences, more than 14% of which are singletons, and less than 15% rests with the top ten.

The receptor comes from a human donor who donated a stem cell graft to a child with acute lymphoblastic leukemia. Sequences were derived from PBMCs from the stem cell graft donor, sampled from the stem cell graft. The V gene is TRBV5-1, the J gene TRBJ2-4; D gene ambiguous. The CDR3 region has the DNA TGCGCCAGCAGCCCCCTGACCCAAAACATTCAGTACTTC. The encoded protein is CASSPLTQNIQYF.